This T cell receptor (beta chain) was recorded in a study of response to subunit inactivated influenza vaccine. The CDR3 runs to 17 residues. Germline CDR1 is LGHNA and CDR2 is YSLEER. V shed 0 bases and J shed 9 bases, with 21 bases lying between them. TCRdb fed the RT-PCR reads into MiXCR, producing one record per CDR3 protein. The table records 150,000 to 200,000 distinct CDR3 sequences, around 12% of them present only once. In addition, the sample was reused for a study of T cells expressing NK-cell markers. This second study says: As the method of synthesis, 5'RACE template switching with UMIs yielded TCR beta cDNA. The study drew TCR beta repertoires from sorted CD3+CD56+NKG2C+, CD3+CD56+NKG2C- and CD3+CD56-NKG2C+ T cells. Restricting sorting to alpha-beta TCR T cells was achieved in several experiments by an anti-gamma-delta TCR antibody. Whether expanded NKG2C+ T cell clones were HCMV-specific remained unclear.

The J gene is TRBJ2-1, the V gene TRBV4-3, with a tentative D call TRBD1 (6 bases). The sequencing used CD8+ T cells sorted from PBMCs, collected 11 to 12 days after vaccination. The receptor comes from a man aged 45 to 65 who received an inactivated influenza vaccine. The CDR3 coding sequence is TGCGCCAGCAGCCAAGACCTCACGGGACAAAGGTCGGCTGAGCAGTTCTTC. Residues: CASSQDLTGQRSAEQFF.